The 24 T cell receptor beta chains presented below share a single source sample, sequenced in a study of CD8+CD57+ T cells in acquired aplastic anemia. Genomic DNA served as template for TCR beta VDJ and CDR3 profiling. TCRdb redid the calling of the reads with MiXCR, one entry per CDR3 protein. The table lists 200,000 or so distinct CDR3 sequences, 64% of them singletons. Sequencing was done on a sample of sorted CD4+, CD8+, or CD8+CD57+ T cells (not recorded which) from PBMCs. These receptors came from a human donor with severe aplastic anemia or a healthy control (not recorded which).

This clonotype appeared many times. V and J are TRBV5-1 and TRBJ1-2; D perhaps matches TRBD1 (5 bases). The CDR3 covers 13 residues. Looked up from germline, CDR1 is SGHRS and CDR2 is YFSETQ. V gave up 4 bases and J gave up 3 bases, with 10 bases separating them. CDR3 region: CASSPRGDYGYTF. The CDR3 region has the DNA TGCGCCAGCAGCCCGAGGGGCGACTATGGCTACACCTTC.

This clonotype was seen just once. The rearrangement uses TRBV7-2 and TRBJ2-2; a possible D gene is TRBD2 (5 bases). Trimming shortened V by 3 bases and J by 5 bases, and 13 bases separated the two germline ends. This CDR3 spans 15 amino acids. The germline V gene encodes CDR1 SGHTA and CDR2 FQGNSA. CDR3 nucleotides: TGTGCCAGCAGCTTCTCCGGGATGCTAACCGGGGAGCTGTTTTTT. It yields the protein CASSFSGMLTGELFF.

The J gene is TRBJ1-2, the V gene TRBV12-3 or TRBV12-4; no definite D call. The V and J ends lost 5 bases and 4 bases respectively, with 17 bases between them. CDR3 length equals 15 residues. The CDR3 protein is CASSPGRILLYGYTF. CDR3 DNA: TGTGCCAGCAGTCCAGGACGGATCCTCCTCTATGGCTACACCTTC.

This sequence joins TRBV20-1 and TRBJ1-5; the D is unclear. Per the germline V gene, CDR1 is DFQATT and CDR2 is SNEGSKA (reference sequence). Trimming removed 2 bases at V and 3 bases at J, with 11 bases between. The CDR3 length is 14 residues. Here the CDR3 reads CSARLGTLNQPQHF. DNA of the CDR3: TGCAGTGCTAGACTCGGCACGCTCAATCAGCCCCAGCATTTT.

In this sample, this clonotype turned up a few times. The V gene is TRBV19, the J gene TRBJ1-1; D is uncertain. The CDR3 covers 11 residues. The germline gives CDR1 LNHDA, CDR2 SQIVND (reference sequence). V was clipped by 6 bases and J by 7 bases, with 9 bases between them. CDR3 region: CASSRQSEAFF. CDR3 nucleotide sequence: TGTGCCAGTAGCCGCCAGAGTGAAGCTTTCTTT.

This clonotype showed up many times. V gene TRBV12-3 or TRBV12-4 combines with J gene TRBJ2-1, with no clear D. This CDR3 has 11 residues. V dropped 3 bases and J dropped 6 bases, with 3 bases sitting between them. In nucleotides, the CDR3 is TGTGCCAGCAGTTTCTCCAATGAGCAGTTCTTC. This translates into CASSFSNEQFF.

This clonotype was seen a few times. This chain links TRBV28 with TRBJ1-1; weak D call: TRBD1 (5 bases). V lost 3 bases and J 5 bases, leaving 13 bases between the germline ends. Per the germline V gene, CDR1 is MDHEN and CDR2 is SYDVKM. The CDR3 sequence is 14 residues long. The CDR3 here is CASSFRGGYTEAFF. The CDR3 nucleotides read TGTGCCAGCAGTTTTCGGGGGGGGTATACTGAAGCTTTCTTT.

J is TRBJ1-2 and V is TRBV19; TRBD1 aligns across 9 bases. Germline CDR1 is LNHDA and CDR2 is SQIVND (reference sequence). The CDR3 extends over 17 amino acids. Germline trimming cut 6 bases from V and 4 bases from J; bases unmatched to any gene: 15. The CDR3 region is CASRVGNRGRAGYGYTF. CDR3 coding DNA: TGTGCCAGTAGAGTCGGGAACAGGGGGCGAGCAGGCTATGGCTACACCTTC.

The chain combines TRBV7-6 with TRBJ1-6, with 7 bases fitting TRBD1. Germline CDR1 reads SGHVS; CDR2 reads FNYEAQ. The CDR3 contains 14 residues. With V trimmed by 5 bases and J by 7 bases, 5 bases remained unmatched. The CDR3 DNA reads TGTGCCAGCAGCCCCGGGACAGTAAATTCACCCCTCCACTTT. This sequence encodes CASSPGTVNSPLHF. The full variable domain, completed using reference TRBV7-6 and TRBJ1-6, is GAGVSQSPRYKVTKRGQDVALRCDPISGHVSLYWYRQALGQGPEFLTYFNYEAQQDKSGLPNDRFSAERPEGSISTLTIQRTEQRDSAMYRCASSPGTVNSPLHFGNGTRLTVT.

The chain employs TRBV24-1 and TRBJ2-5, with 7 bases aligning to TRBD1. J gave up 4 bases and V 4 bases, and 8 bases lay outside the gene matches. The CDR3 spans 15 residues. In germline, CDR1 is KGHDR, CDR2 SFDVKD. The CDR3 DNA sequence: TGTGCCACCAGTGACCCGGGACAGCACCTAGAGACCCAGTACTTC. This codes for CATSDPGQHLETQYF.

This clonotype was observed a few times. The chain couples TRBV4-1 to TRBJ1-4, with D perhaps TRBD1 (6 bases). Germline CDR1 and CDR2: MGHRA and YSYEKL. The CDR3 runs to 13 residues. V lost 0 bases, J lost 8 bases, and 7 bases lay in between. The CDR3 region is CASSQDRGEKLFF. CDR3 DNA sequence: TGCGCCAGCAGCCAAGACAGGGGAGAAAAACTGTTTTTT.

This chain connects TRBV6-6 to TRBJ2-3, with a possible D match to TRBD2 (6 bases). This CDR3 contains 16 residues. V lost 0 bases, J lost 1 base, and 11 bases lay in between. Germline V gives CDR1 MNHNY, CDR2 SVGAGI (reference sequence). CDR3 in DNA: TGTGCCAGCAGTTACTCCGGGACTCCCGGCACAGATACGCAGTATTTT. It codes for CASSYSGTPGTDTQYF.

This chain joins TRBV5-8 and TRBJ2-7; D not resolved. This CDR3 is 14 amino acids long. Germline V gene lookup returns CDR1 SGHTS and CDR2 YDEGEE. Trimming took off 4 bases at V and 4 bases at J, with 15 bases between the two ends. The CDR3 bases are TGTGCCAGCAGCGTCCCCGGACGGATTTACGAGCAGTACTTC. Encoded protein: CASSVPGRIYEQYF.

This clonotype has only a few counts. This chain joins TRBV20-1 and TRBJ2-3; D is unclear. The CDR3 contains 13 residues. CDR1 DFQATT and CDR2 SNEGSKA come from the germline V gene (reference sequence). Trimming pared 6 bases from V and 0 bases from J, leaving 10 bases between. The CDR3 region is CSAVRTSTDTQYF. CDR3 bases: TGCAGTGCCGTACGAACTAGCACAGATACGCAGTATTTT.

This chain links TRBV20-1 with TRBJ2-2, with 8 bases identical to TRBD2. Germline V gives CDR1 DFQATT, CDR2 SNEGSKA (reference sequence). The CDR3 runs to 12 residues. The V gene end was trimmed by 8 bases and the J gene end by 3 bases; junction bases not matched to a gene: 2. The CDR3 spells CSSGRYTGELFF. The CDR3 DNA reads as TGCAGTAGCGGGAGATACACCGGGGAGCTGTTTTTT.

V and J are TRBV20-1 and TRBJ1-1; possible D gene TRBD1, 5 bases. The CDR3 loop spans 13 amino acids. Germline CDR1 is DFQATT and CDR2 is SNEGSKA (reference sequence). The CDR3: CSVHEGRGTEAFF. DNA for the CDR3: TGCAGCGTCCATGAAGGGCGGGGGACTGAAGCTTTCTTT.

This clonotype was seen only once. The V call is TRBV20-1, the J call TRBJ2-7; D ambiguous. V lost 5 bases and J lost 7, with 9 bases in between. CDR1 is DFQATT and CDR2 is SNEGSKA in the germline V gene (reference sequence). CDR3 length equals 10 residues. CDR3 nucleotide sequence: TGCAGTGCTCTGCAAACGGAGCAGTACTTC. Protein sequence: CSALQTEQYF.

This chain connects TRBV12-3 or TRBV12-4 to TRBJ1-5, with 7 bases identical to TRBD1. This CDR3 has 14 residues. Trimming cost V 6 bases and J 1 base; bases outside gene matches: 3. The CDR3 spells CASSQTGSNQPQHF. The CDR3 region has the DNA TGTGCCAGCAGCCAGACAGGGAGCAATCAGCCCCAGCATTTT.

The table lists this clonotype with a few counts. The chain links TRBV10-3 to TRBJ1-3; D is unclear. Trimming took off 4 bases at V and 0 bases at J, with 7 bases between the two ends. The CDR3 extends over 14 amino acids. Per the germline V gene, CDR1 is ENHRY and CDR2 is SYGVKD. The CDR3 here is CAISGTVSGNTIYF. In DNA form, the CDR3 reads TGTGCCATCAGTGGAACAGTCTCTGGAAACACCATATATTTT.

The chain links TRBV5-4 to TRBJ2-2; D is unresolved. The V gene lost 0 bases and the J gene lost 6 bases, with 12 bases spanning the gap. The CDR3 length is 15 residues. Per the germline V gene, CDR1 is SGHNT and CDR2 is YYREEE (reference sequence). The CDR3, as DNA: TGTGCCAGCAGCTTGGACCCCGGAGTTCCCGGGGAGCTGTTTTTT. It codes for CASSLDPGVPGELFF.

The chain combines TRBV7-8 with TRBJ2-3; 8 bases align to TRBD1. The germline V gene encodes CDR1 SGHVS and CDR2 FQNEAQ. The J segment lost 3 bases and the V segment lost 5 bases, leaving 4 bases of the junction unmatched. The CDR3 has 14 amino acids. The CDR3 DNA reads TGTGCCAGCAGCCGGACAGGGCCTACAGATACGCAGTATTTT. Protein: CASSRTGPTDTQYF.

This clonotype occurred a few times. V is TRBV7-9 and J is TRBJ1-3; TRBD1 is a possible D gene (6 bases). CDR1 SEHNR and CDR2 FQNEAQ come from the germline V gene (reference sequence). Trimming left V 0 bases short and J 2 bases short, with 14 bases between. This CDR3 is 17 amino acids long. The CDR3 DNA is TGTGCCAGCAGCTTAGCATCCGCAGGGGTAACTGGAAACACCATATATTTT. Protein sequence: CASSLASAGVTGNTIYF.

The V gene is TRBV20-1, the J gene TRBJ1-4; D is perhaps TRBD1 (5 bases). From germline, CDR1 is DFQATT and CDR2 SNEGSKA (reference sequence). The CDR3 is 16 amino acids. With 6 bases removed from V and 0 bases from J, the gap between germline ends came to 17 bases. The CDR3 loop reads CSAQGPQGSTNEKLFF. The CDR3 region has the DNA TGCAGTGCACAAGGCCCCCAGGGATCAACTAATGAAAAACTGTTTTTT.

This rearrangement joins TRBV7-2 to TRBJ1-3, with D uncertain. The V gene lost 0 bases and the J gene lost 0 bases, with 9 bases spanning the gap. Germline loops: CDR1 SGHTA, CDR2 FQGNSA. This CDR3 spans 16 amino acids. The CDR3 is CASSLAWTYSGNTIYF. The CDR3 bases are TGTGCCAGCAGCTTAGCTTGGACCTACTCTGGAAACACCATATATTTT.